One sample yielded the 31 T cell receptor beta chains listed below, sequenced in a study of spatial heterogeneity in lung cancer. No cognate antigen is known for these TCRs. Each CDR3 protein gets one entry after TCRdb re-called the 5' RACE reads with MiXCR. The table records about 14,000 distinct CDR3 sequences, 3.2% of them present only once. Points from the study as a whole: Tumoral mutation counts were tracked by counts of expanded intratumoral alpha and beta TCRs.

Noted time point: sample taken at primary tumor resection. The sequencing here drew on lung tumor tissue, taken at surgery. Receptor source: a male donor with early-stage non-small cell lung cancer.

This clonotype was seen repeatedly, ten times or more. A junction boundary mismatches the germline segment, possibly from a read error. The gene calls are TRBV20-1 and TRBJ2-3; D possibly matches TRBD1 or TRBD2 (5 bases each). The germline V gene has CDR1 DFQATT and CDR2 SNEGSKA (reference sequence). The CDR3 is 12 amino acids. CDR3 sequence: CSARGGTDTQYF. The CDR3 DNA reads as TGCAGTGCGAGAGGGGGCACAGATACGCAGTATTTT.

In this sample, this clonotype turned up many times. V and J are TRBV4-2 and TRBJ2-5; D may be TRBD1 (7 bases). CDR1 is LGHNA and CDR2 is YNFKEQ in the germline V gene. V gave up 0 bases and J gave up 0 bases, with 14 bases separating them. The CDR3 runs 17 residues. The CDR3 loop reads CASSQDGPGGYQETQYF. For the CDR3, the DNA is TGTGCCAGCAGCCAAGACGGGCCAGGGGGGTACCAAGAGACCCAGTACTTC.

This clonotype has at least ten counts. The rearrangement joins TRBV7-9 to TRBJ1-2, with D maybe TRBD1 (5 bases). Trimming shortened V by 5 bases and J by 0 bases, and 13 bases separated the two germline ends. The V gene's germline CDR1 is SEHNR and CDR2 FQNEAQ (reference sequence). The CDR3 is 15 residues long. The CDR3 nucleotides are TGTGCCAGCAGCACAAGGCAGGGTGCTAACTATGGCTACACCTTC. This gives the protein CASSTRQGANYGYTF.

This clonotype was seen many times. The chain is built from TRBV10-3 and TRBJ2-1; D call uncertain. The CDR3 loop spans 13 amino acids. Per the germline V gene, CDR1 is ENHRY and CDR2 is SYGVKD. Trimming took off 8 bases at V and 2 bases at J, with 10 bases between the two ends. The CDR3 DNA is TGTGCCATCGGGGTCGACGCCTACAATGAGCAGTTCTTC. Amino acids: CAIGVDAYNEQFF.

This clonotype was seen repeatedly, ten times or more. Because it lacks the conserved phenylalanine or tryptophan at the end, this CDR3 is likely a read error. The DNA is omitted, as the CDR3 cannot be located on it reliably, and the CDR3 follows TCRdb's listing. V gene TRBV5-1 combines with J gene TRBJ2-7. Germline V gives CDR1 SGHRS, CDR2 YFSETQ. The CDR3 contains 11 residues when both ends are counted. The CDR3 spells CASSLFRLERI.

This clonotype was seen a few times. V usage is TRBV6-6 and J usage is TRBJ2-7; 8 nucleotides align to TRBD2. Trimming cost V 6 bases and J 2 bases; bases outside gene matches: 3. Germline V gene lookup returns CDR1 MNHNY and CDR2 SVGAGI (reference sequence). The CDR3 length is 13 residues. CDR3 nucleotide sequence: TGTGCCAGCAGGGGACTAGTAACCTACGAGCAGTACTTC. Protein sequence: CASRGLVTYEQYF.

This clonotype was found many times. The J gene is TRBJ2-7, the V gene TRBV28; the match to TRBD1 covers 7 bases. The CDR3 contains 14 residues. V dropped 8 bases and J dropped 2; count of bases not matched to a gene: 9. Germline V CDR1 and CDR2: MDHEN, SYDVKM. The CDR3 coding sequence is TGTGCCAGCTCTGACAGGGAGCAGACCTACGAGCAGTACTTC. Its translation is CASSDREQTYEQYF.

This clonotype was observed many times. The chain carries TRBV12-5 and TRBJ1-2; D is undetermined. V was cut by 4 bases and J by 0 bases, with 18 bases left in between. The CDR3 consists of 17 residues. Germline V lookup: CDR1 LGHNT, CDR2 FRNRAP. The CDR3 coding sequence is TGTGCTAGTGGTTATGATCAGGCGGGTGGGCCTAACTATGGCTACACCTTC. Its translation is CASGYDQAGGPNYGYTF. Drawing the rest from reference TRBV12-5 and TRBJ1-2, the complete variable domain is DARVTQTPRHKVTEMGQEVTMRCQPILGHNTVFWYRQTMMQGLELLAYFRNRAPLDDSGMPKDRFSAEMPDATLATLKIQPSEPRDSAVYFCASGYDQAGGPNYGYTFGSGTRLTVV.

This clonotype was recorded at least ten times. This chain joins TRBV7-2 and TRBJ1-1; 7 nucleotides line up with TRBD1. Per germline, CDR1 SGHTA and CDR2 FQGNSA. This CDR3 has 15 residues. The J segment lost 3 bases and the V segment lost 5 bases, leaving 9 bases of the junction unmatched. The CDR3 loop reads CASSIVRGEDTEAFF. The CDR3 DNA is TGTGCCAGCAGCATCGTCAGGGGGGAAGACACTGAAGCTTTCTTT.

This clonotype has a count of ten or more. This rearrangement joins TRBV7-2 to TRBJ2-2; possibly TRBD2 for D (5 bases). Trimming cost V 0 bases and J 7 bases, with 12 bases left between them. Germline CDR1 and CDR2: SGHTA and FQGNSA. This CDR3 spans 15 amino acids. The CDR3 sequence: CASSLARVLNGELFF. The CDR3, as DNA: TGTGCCAGCAGCTTAGCGAGGGTTTTAAACGGGGAGCTGTTTTTT.

Ten or more counts support this clonotype. V gene TRBV3-1 combines with J gene TRBJ1-2; the D is unclear. Germline V gene data show CDR1 as LGHDT and CDR2 as YNNKEL (reference sequence). The V and J ends lost 4 bases and 3 bases respectively, with 18 bases between them. The CDR3 extends over 16 amino acids. The CDR3 bases are TGTGCCAGCAGCCTGTCCGACGGAGTCTTATACTATGGCTACACCTTC. Its translation: CASSLSDGVLYYGYTF.

This clonotype was recorded at least ten times. J is TRBJ2-4 and V is TRBV2, with a weak D call TRBD1 (5 bases). Looked up from germline, CDR1 is SNHLY and CDR2 is FYNNEI. CDR3 length: 14 residues. Trimming took 6 bases from V and 3 from J, leaving 12 bases between them. CDR3 protein: CASSLQEGKNIQYF. The CDR3 DNA reads TGTGCCAGCAGCCTACAGGAAGGCAAAAACATTCAGTACTTC. Variable domain in full (rest from reference TRBV2 and TRBJ2-4): EPEVTQTPSHQVTQMGQEVILRCVPISNHLYFYWYRQILGQKVEFLVSFYNNEISEKSEIFDDQFSVERPDGSNFTLKIRSTKLEDSAMYFCASSLQEGKNIQYFGAGTRLSVL.

This clonotype was counted at least ten times. The chain recombines TRBV20-1 with TRBJ2-7; TRBD1 agrees at 10 bases. Losses at the gene ends were 3 bases for V and 3 bases for J; bases not matched to a gene: 8. Germline CDR1 reads DFQATT; CDR2 reads SNEGSKA (reference sequence). The CDR3 runs 15 residues. Here the CDR3 DNA reads TGCAGTGCTAGGGCGACCGGGACAGGGGTCTACGAGCAGTACTTC. Its protein is CSARATGTGVYEQYF.

A note on this clonotype: A read error may explain this, as a much larger clone is one base away. The genes are TRBV20-1 and TRBJ1-2; D possibly corresponds to TRBD1 (5 bases). The germline CDR1 and CDR2 sequences are DFQATT and SNEGSKA (reference sequence). This CDR3 contains 13 residues. The CDR3 region is CSAEIRVNYGDTF. In nucleotides, the CDR3 is TGCAGTGCCGAAATCAGGGTGAACTATGGCGACACCTTC.

This clonotype was seen repeatedly, ten times or more. This chain links TRBV5-1 with TRBJ1-5, with D maybe TRBD1 (6 bases). Germline assignment: CDR1 SGHRS and CDR2 YFSETQ. V lost 0 bases to trimming and J lost 8 bases, with 18 bases between them. This CDR3 is built from 16 residues. CDR3 protein: CASSLGLTRSGEPQHF. The CDR3 nucleotides are TGCGCCAGCAGCTTGGGACTGACCCGCTCAGGGGAGCCCCAGCATTTT.

This clonotype was observed at least ten times. This chain joins TRBV27 and TRBJ2-2, with D possibly TRBD2 on 7 matching bases. Germline V gene sequence: CDR1 MNHEY, CDR2 SMNVEV (reference sequence). V shed 0 bases and J shed 3 bases, with 14 bases lying between them. The CDR3 is made up of 17 amino acids. For the CDR3, the DNA is TGTGCCAGCAGTTTATCGTATGGGGGGGCGGACACCGGGGAGCTGTTTTTT. This encodes CASSLSYGGADTGELFF.

In its sample, this clonotype ranks as medium-sized (0.01 to 0.1%). The chain recombines TRBV7-2 with TRBJ2-7; 11 nucleotides agree with TRBD1. CDR3 length: 14 amino acids. V was pared by 7 bases and J by 6 bases, with 8 bases of the junction left unmatched. Germline-derived CDR1 and CDR2 are SGHTA and FQGNSA. The CDR3 loop reads CASTSGTGGGEQYF. CDR3 DNA sequence: TGTGCCAGCACCTCCGGGACAGGGGGAGGCGAGCAGTACTTC. The full variable domain, with the rest looked up from reference TRBV7-2 and TRBJ2-7, is GAGVSQSPSNKVTEKGKDVELRCDPISGHTALYWYRQSLGQGLEFLIYFQGNSAPDKSGLPSDRFSAERTGGSVSTLTIQRTQQEDSAVYLCASTSGTGGGEQYFGPGTRLTVT.

This clonotype was counted ten times or more. The chain is built from TRBV28 and TRBJ2-5, with 8 bases fitting TRBD1. This CDR3 is built from 15 residues. Germline V gene sequence: CDR1 MDHEN, CDR2 SYDVKM. V gave up 5 bases and J gave up 7 bases; unmatched junction bases: 12. The CDR3 coding sequence is TGTGCCAGCAGTACGCTGCGAGGACAGGGTGGGACCCAGTACTTC. It is translated as CASSTLRGQGGTQYF.

This clonotype was detected ten times or more. The chain is built from TRBV9 and TRBJ2-5; TRBD1 aligns across 11 bases. V dropped 0 bases and J dropped 4; count of bases not matched to a gene: 5. The CDR3 consists of 16 residues. Germline V gene lookup returns CDR1 SGDLS and CDR2 YYNGEE. DNA of the CDR3: TGTGCCAGCAGCGTAGGAAGGACAGGGGGCCGAGAGACCCAGTACTTC. Translating it yields CASSVGRTGGRETQYF.

This clonotype appeared many times. This chain uses TRBV9 with TRBJ1-2, with TRBD1 identical over 9 bases. V gave up 3 bases and J gave up 0 bases; unmatched junction bases: 3. Germline CDR1 reads SGDLS; CDR2 reads YYNGEE. There are 15 residues in the CDR3. CDR3 DNA: TGTGCCAGCAGCGATCGACAGGGGGCTAACTATGGCTACACCTTC. Protein: CASSDRQGANYGYTF. Together with reference TRBV9 and TRBJ1-2, the CDR3 gives the full variable domain: DSGVTQTPKHLITATGQRVTLRCSPRSGDLSVYWYQQSLDQGLQFLIQYYNGEERAKGNILERFSAQQFPDLHSELNLSSLELGDSALYFCASSDRQGANYGYTFGSGTRLTVV.

Sample share makes this clonotype medium-sized. The chain employs TRBV7-2 and TRBJ1-5; D is ambiguous. Deletions cut 6 bases from V and 0 bases from J, with 3 bases between. From germline, CDR1 is SGHTA and CDR2 FQGNSA. The CDR3 loop spans 12 amino acids. Here the CDR3 DNA reads TGTGCCAGCAGGGGTAGCAATCAGCCCCAGCATTTT. This sequence encodes CASRGSNQPQHF.

This clonotype appeared many times. The genes are TRBV27 and TRBJ2-7; D call uncertain. The V gene's germline CDR1 is MNHEY and CDR2 SMNVEV (reference sequence). The CDR3 has 14 residues. Trimming removed 2 bases at V and 0 bases at J, with 8 bases between. CDR3 nucleotide sequence: TGTGCCAGCAGTTTAATACCCAGCTCCTACGAGCAGTACTTC. It yields the protein CASSLIPSSYEQYF.

There are many counts of this clonotype. This CDR3 reads CSAVLGNQFF. In DNA form, the CDR3 reads TGCAGTGCTGTTTTGGGGAACCAGTTCTTC. The chain couples TRBV20-1 to TRBJ2-1; D call uncertain. Trimming shortened V by 5 bases and J by 13 bases, and 12 bases separated the two germline ends. The germline CDR1 and CDR2 sequences are DFQATT and SNEGSKA (reference sequence). The CDR3 has 10 amino acids.

This clonotype has a count of ten or more. The J gene is TRBJ2-1, the V gene TRBV29-1; D remains unclear. CDR1 SQVTM and CDR2 ANQGSEA come from the germline V gene. V was pared by 4 bases and J by 5 bases, with 12 bases between. The CDR3 has 13 residues. The CDR3 is CSVGRQVNNEQFF. The CDR3 DNA follows: TGCAGCGTTGGCCGGCAGGTAAACAATGAGCAGTTCTTC.

To note about this clonotype: A much larger clone is a single base away; this may be a read error. V and J are TRBV2 and TRBJ2-2, with a weak D call TRBD1 (5 bases). Per germline, CDR1 SNHLY and CDR2 FYNNEI. CDR3 size: 15 residues. Trimming took off 6 bases at V and 0 bases at J, with 11 bases between the two ends. In DNA form, the CDR3 reads TGTGCCAGCAGCGTATCCAGGGCGAACACCGGGGAGCTGTTTTTT. Amino acids: CASSVSRANTGELFF.

This clonotype was counted many times. V gene TRBV5-1 combines with J gene TRBJ1-3; D remains ambiguous. Trimming took off 4 bases at V and 7 bases at J, with 12 bases between the two ends. Germline CDR1 and CDR2: SGHRS and YFSETQ. This CDR3 comprises 13 residues. CDR3 protein: CASSPGMGNTIYF. The CDR3, as DNA: TGCGCCAGCAGCCCAGGAATGGGGAACACCATATATTTT. Full variable domain (remainder filled in from reference TRBV5-1 and TRBJ1-3): KAGVTQTPRYLIKTRGQQVTLSCSPISGHRSVSWYQQTPGQGLQFLFEYFSETQRNKGNFPGRFSGRQFSNSRSEMNVSTLELGDSALYLCASSPGMGNTIYFGEGSWLTVV.

This clonotype was observed at least ten times. This chain joins TRBV30 and TRBJ2-7; a possible D gene is TRBD1 (6 bases). V shed 2 bases and J shed 0 bases, with 26 bases lying between them. The CDR3 spans 19 residues. Germline V gives CDR1 GTSNPN, CDR2 SVGIG (reference sequence). The CDR3 DNA sequence: TGTGCCTGGAGTCAATCCCTCCTTTATGCAGGGGCGAGCTCCTACGAGCAGTACTTC. Translated: CAWSQSLLYAGASSYEQYF.

This clonotype was picked up many times. V usage is TRBV5-5 and J usage is TRBJ1-1; D is uncertain. The germline CDR1 and CDR2 sequences are SGHKS and YYEKEE (reference sequence). This CDR3 is built from 10 residues. V lost 0 bases, J lost 9 bases, and 3 bases lay in between. The CDR3 spells CASSLDKAFF. Written as DNA, the CDR3 is TGTGCCAGCAGCTTGGATAAAGCTTTCTTT.

This clonotype has a count of ten or more. The CDR3 DNA is TGCAGTGCTAGACCGGACAGGGGTGGCAATCAGCCCCAGCATTTT. It specifies CSARPDRGGNQPQHF. The chain carries TRBV20-1 and TRBJ1-5; 9 bases line up with TRBD1. The CDR3 has 15 residues. CDR1 DFQATT and CDR2 SNEGSKA come from the germline V gene (reference sequence). The V gene end was trimmed by 2 bases and the J gene end by 2 bases; junction bases not matched to a gene: 4.

This clonotype has ten or more counts. The chain is built from TRBV5-1 and TRBJ2-1; TRBD2 aligns across 7 bases. The junction had 2 bases not matched to a gene; V was cut back by 4 bases and J by 1 base. Per germline, CDR1 SGHRS and CDR2 YFSETQ. The CDR3 is made up of 14 amino acids. The CDR3 region is CASSPGGSYNEQFF. DNA of the CDR3: TGCGCCAGCAGCCCCGGGGGGTCCTACAATGAGCAGTTCTTC.

Many counts were recorded for this clonotype. The V gene is TRBV10-3, the J gene TRBJ2-5; TRBD1 aligns across 7 bases. Germline CDR1 ENHRY, CDR2 SYGVKD. This CDR3 region has 14 residues. J gave up 5 bases and V 7 bases, and 10 bases lay outside the gene matches. CDR3 sequence: CAIMKTGSGETQYF. The CDR3 coding sequence is TGTGCCATCATGAAGACAGGGTCAGGCGAGACCCAGTACTTC.